Listed here are 30 T cell receptor beta chains from one sample, sequenced in a study of cytomegalovirus exposure and HLA in healthy donors. The study ran its PCR with 60 Vbeta and 13 Jbeta primers. Produced via immunoSEQ multiplex PCR; TCRdb's table is partial and in-frame only. Here the sample spans 200,000 to 250,000 clones, nearly 80% being singletons. The sequenced sample consisted of PBMCs. These receptors all stem from a man younger than 35 in good health and CMV-seronegative.

Written as DNA, the CDR3 is TGTGCCAGCAGATCTAGCGGGACGAACACCGGGGAGCTGTTTTTT. Its translation is CASRSSGTNTGELFF. The V gene is TRBV7-2, the J gene TRBJ2-2; 9 bases are shared with TRBD2. CDR3 size: 15 residues. Per germline, CDR1 SGHTA and CDR2 FQGNSA. J was trimmed by 0 bases and V by 6 bases; bases with no gene match: 2.

V is TRBV4-2 and J is TRBJ2-7, with 12 bases fitting TRBD1. The CDR3 is made up of 17 amino acids. Looked up from germline, CDR1 is LGHNA and CDR2 is YNFKEQ. V shed 0 bases and J 2 bases; nucleotides not matched to a gene: 5. Here the CDR3 DNA reads TGTGCCAGCAGCCAAGACCCCGGGACAGGGGGCCCCTACGAGCAGTACTTC. It translates to CASSQDPGTGGPYEQYF.

The V gene is TRBV21-1, the J gene TRBJ2-2; the DNA was not used to check the table's D call, TRBD2. TRBV21-1 is a pseudogene segment. The CDR3 has 16 residues. Written as DNA, the CDR3 is TGTGCCAGCAGCAAACCCGCCCTAGCGTACCCCGGGGAGCTGTTTTTT. This encodes CASSKPALAYPGELFF.

In this sample, this clone turned up once. The J gene is TRBJ2-3, the V gene TRBV9; 10 nucleotides line up with TRBD2. The germline V gene has CDR1 SGDLS and CDR2 YYNGEE. The CDR3 length is 15 residues. V lost 2 bases, J lost 6 bases, and 6 bases stayed unmatched. The CDR3 loop is CASSVSLAGYDTQYF. CDR3 DNA sequence: TGTGCCAGCAGCGTCTCACTAGCGGGGTACGATACGCAGTATTTT.

The genes are TRBV7-2 and TRBJ1-2; D call uncertain. The V end was cut by 0 bases, the J end by 5 bases, with 4 bases between. Germline V lookup: CDR1 SGHTA, CDR2 FQGNSA. The CDR3 sequence is 12 residues long. The CDR3 sequence is CASSLAIYGYTF. CDR3 bases: TGTGCCAGCAGCTTAGCTATTTATGGCTACACCTTC.

V usage is TRBV19 and J usage is TRBJ2-1; TRBD1 matches at 8 bases. The CDR3 has 15 amino acids. The germline CDR1 and CDR2 sequences are LNHDA and SQIVND (reference sequence). V lost 8 bases to trimming and J lost 2 bases; unmatched junction nucleotides: 8. CDR3 sequence reads: CASVGGQGPYNEQFF. In nucleotides, the CDR3 is TGTGCCAGTGTGGGAGGACAGGGTCCCTACAATGAGCAGTTCTTC.

As to this clone: A junction end diverges from the germline sequence, so it may reflect a read error. The chain recombines TRBV2 with TRBJ2-3; 9 positions agree with TRBD2. This CDR3 contains 14 residues. CDR1 and CDR2 from the germline V gene are SNHLY and FYNNEI. The CDR3 DNA follows: TGTGCCAGCAGTGACGGGACTAGCATAGATACGCAGTATTTT. Residues: CASSDGTSIDTQYF.

The chain couples TRBV2 to TRBJ1-2, with D uncertain. The germline CDR1 and CDR2 sequences are SNHLY and FYNNEI. The CDR3 totals 13 residues. V was pared by 9 bases and J by 3 bases, with 14 bases between. This CDR3 reads CARAPAGYYGYTF. In DNA form, the CDR3 reads TGTGCCAGAGCTCCGGCAGGCTACTATGGCTACACCTTC. The full variable domain, completed using reference TRBV2 and TRBJ1-2, is EPEVTQTPSHQVTQMGQEVILRCVPISNHLYFYWYRQILGQKVEFLVSFYNNEISEKSEIFDDQFSVERPDGSNFTLKIRSTKLEDSAMYFCARAPAGYYGYTFGSGTRLTVV.

This clone was seen repeatedly, ten times or more. The chain joins TRBV27 to TRBJ2-7; weak D call: TRBD2 (6 bases). CDR1 is MNHEY, CDR2 SMNVEV, per germline (reference sequence). The CDR3 has 14 residues. Between the trimmed V and J ends, which lost 0 bases and 5 bases, there was a span of 11 bases. CDR3 amino acids: CASSLSRGSHEQYF. CDR3 in DNA: TGTGCCAGCAGTTTATCGCGGGGCTCACACGAGCAGTACTTC.

The V call is TRBV27, the J call TRBJ2-7; the match to TRBD1 covers 12 bases. CDR1 is MNHEY, CDR2 SMNVEV, per germline (reference sequence). The CDR3 is made up of 16 amino acids. J was trimmed by 3 bases and V by 6 bases; bases with no gene match: 9. The CDR3 DNA reads TGTGCCAGCAGCCGGGACAGGGGGCTTCGATTCTACGAGCAGTACTTC. This encodes CASSRDRGLRFYEQYF.

CDR3 DNA: TGTGCCACGCGGGAAGGATGGGCCACAGATACGCAGTATTTT. This encodes CATREGWATDTQYF. The V call is TRBV7-2, the J call TRBJ2-3; D possibly corresponds to TRBD2 (6 bases). The V and J ends lost 10 bases and 2 bases respectively, with 16 bases between them. This CDR3 is built from 14 residues. CDR1 and CDR2 from the germline V gene are SGHTA and FQGNSA.

The chain is built from TRBV7-8 and TRBJ1-6; D gene unclear. V lost 0 bases to trimming and J lost 0 bases, with 12 bases between them. The CDR3 runs 18 residues. Per the germline V gene, CDR1 is SGHVS and CDR2 is FQNEAQ. The CDR3 nucleotides are TGTGCCAGCAGCTTAGCTCAGCCGACAAGCTCCTATAATTCACCCCTCCACTTT. Translation gives CASSLAQPTSSYNSPLHF.

This clone was found a few times. The J gene is TRBJ2-5, the V gene TRBV27; TRBD1 is a possible D gene (6 bases). Germline V gene data show CDR1 as MNHEY and CDR2 as SMNVEV (reference sequence). The CDR3 is 15 amino acids. Trimming removed 6 bases from V and 2 bases from J, with 16 bases in between. DNA for the CDR3: TGTGCCAGCAGAAATATGGGGACACCGCAAGAGACCCAGTACTTC. Protein sequence: CASRNMGTPQETQYF.

This chain connects TRBV19 to TRBJ1-4; D is perhaps TRBD1 (5 bases). V was shortened by 3 bases and J by 14 bases, with 19 bases between the two germline ends. Germline V gene data show CDR1 as LNHDA and CDR2 as SQIVND (reference sequence). The CDR3 length is 14 residues. CDR3 nucleotides: TGTGCCAGTAGTATTGGGGGGGTAGTCGGATCTCTGTTTTTT. This codes for CASSIGGVVGSLFF. Combining the CDR3 with reference TRBV19 and TRBJ1-4 gives the whole variable domain DGGITQSPKYLFRKEGQNVTLSCEQNLNHDAMYWYRQDPGQGLRLIYYSQIVNDFQKGDIAEGYSVSREKKESFPLTVTSAQKNPTAFYLCASSIGGVVGSLFFGSGTQLSVL.

The V and J genes are TRBV9 and TRBJ2-2; D is uncertain. The CDR3 is 16 residues long. CDR1 is SGDLS, CDR2 YYNGEE, per germline. V lost 0 bases and J 3 bases, leaving 12 bases between the germline ends. The CDR3 sequence is CASSVGSQRDTGELFF. CDR3 bases: TGTGCCAGCAGCGTAGGCTCCCAAAGAGACACCGGGGAGCTGTTTTTT. Filled out from reference TRBV9 and TRBJ2-2, the complete variable domain reads DSGVTQTPKHLITATGQRVTLRCSPRSGDLSVYWYQQSLDQGLQFLIQYYNGEERAKGNILERFSAQQFPDLHSELNLSSLELGDSALYFCASSVGSQRDTGELFFGEGSRLTVL.

The genes are TRBV7-9 and TRBJ1-1; a possible D gene is TRBD1 (6 bases). This CDR3 contains 14 residues. V was trimmed by 10 bases and J by 5 bases, leaving 20 bases between them. Germline loops: CDR1 SEHNR, CDR2 FQNEAQ (reference sequence). The CDR3 loop reads CATRDPDRGTEAFF. For the CDR3, the DNA is TGTGCCACCCGGGACCCGGACAGAGGGACTGAAGCTTTCTTT.

This clone has only a few counts. The chain joins TRBV27 to TRBJ2-7, with D maybe TRBD2 (6 bases). CDR3 length: 15 amino acids. V shed 4 bases and J shed 0 bases, with 13 bases lying between them. CDR1 is MNHEY and CDR2 is SMNVEV in the germline V gene (reference sequence). CDR3 sequence (DNA): TGTGCCAGCAGTTCCGCGGGACTTAGCTCCTACGAGCAGTACTTC. Translation: CASSSAGLSSYEQYF.

This clone was observed a single time. In DNA, the CDR3 is TGTGCCAGCAGTGACGGACAGATGAACACTGAAGCTTTCTTT. Its protein is CASSDGQMNTEAFF. This chain connects TRBV2 to TRBJ1-1, with a possible D match to TRBD1 (6 bases). Germline V gives CDR1 SNHLY, CDR2 FYNNEI. There are 14 residues in the CDR3. V gave up 3 bases and J gave up 0 bases, with 8 bases separating them.

This clone was seen more than once but under ten times. This chain links TRBV4-1 with TRBJ1-2; no clear D gene. The CDR3 is 12 residues long. Trimming pared 3 bases from V and 7 bases from J, leaving 9 bases between. Germline assignment: CDR1 MGHRA and CDR2 YSYEKL. The CDR3 DNA reads as TGCGCCAGCAGCCACGATTCCAGTGGCTACACCTTC. It yields the protein CASSHDSSGYTF.

This clone showed up just a few times. This sequence joins TRBV27 and TRBJ2-1; 14 positions match TRBD2. Losses at the gene ends were 7 bases for V and 6 bases for J; bases not matched to a gene: 5. CDR3 length equals 15 residues. Germline assignment: CDR1 MNHEY and CDR2 SMNVEV (reference sequence). The CDR3 DNA sequence: TGTGCCAGCACCCTGGGACTAGCGGGGGCCAATGAGCAGTTCTTC. It specifies CASTLGLAGANEQFF.

This chain connects TRBV6-6 to TRBJ2-7, with TRBD1 matching over 10 bases. This CDR3 has 15 residues. Germline values: CDR1 MNHNY, CDR2 SVGAGI (reference sequence). V lost 8 bases to trimming and J lost 2 bases; unmatched junction nucleotides: 9. The CDR3 bases are TGTGCCAGCGATGATGGGGGACAGGGGACCTACGAGCAGTACTTC. Translated: CASDDGGQGTYEQYF.

The V call is TRBV19, the J call TRBJ2-2, with 11 positions matching TRBD2. Losses at the gene ends were 6 bases for V and 0 bases for J; bases not matched to a gene: 12. This CDR3 is built from 19 residues. The germline V gene encodes CDR1 LNHDA and CDR2 SQIVND (reference sequence). CDR3 DNA: TGTGCCAGTAGAAGAAAAGGGCTAGCGGGAGGCGCGAACACCGGGGAGCTGTTTTTT. Translating gives CASRRKGLAGGANTGELFF.

This clone was counted once. The chain has TRBV2 and TRBJ1-6; D not certain. Per the germline V gene, CDR1 is SNHLY and CDR2 is FYNNEI. There are 17 residues in the CDR3. The V gene lost 3 bases and the J gene lost 9 bases, with 21 bases spanning the gap. CDR3 DNA: TGTGCCAGCAGTGATAACTTGCCCCAAACGGGTACTTCACCCCTCCACTTT. Translated, it gives CASSDNLPQTGTSPLHF.

V gene TRBV30 combines with J gene TRBJ2-7, with a weak D call TRBD1 (5 bases). Trimming pared 3 bases from V and 3 bases from J, leaving 6 bases between. Germline CDR1 GTSNPN, CDR2 SVGIG (reference sequence). This CDR3 has 11 amino acids. The CDR3 DNA is TGTGCCTGGAGGGACAACTACGAGCAGTACTTC. Protein: CAWRDNYEQYF.

Here the CDR3 DNA reads TGTGCCAGCCTACTTCCCCCGGGGGAGCTGTTTTTT. It codes for CASLLPPGELFF. The genes are TRBV6-5 and TRBJ2-2; no clear D. CDR1 and CDR2 from the germline V gene are MNHEY and SVGAGI. V shed 8 bases and J shed 8 bases, with 12 bases lying between them. CDR3 size: 12 residues.

The chain joins TRBV11-3 to TRBJ1-1, with 7 bases lining up with TRBD1. This CDR3 is built from 13 residues. The germline V gene encodes CDR1 SGHNT and CDR2 YENEEA. Trimming cost V 6 bases and J 2 bases; bases outside gene matches: 3. The CDR3 sequence: CASRRQGNTEAFF. In DNA form, the CDR3 reads TGTGCCAGCAGGCGACAGGGCAACACTGAAGCTTTCTTT.

This clone was counted once. The rearrangement joins TRBV18 to TRBJ2-1; TRBD1 is a possible D gene (5 bases). This CDR3 is 12 amino acids long. Germline V gene data show CDR1 as KGHSH and CDR2 as LQKENI. Trimming stripped 1 base from V and 7 bases from J, with 5 bases between. CDR3 nucleotide sequence: TGTGCCAGCTCACCACAGGGGAATGAGCAGTTCTTC. Its protein is CASSPQGNEQFF. Supplemented by reference TRBV18 and TRBJ2-1, the full variable domain reads NAGVMQNPRHLVRRRGQEARLRCSPMKGHSHVYWYRQLPEEGLKFMVYLQKENIIDESGMPKERFSAEFPKEGPSILRIQQVVRGDSAAYFCASSPQGNEQFFGPGTRLTVL.

Comments on this clone: A read error may account for a junction end that differs from germline. The chain links TRBV29-1 to TRBJ1-1, with 7 bases that match TRBD1. Germline loops: CDR1 SQVTM, CDR2 ANQGSEA. The CDR3 is 13 amino acids. Here the CDR3 DNA reads TGCAGCTTTGAGGGGGCGTTGGGCACTGAAGCTTTCTTT. It yields the protein CSFEGALGTEAFF.

CDR3 sequence: CASSEAGAGPGELFF. In DNA, the CDR3 is TGTGCCAGCAGTGAAGCGGGAGCCGGTCCCGGGGAGCTGTTTTTT. This sequence joins TRBV25-1 and TRBJ2-2; 7 bases match TRBD2. Germline loops: CDR1 MGHDK, CDR2 SYGVNS. CDR3 size: 15 residues. The ends lost 2 bases at V and 6 bases at J; junction bases unmatched: 6.

The chain has TRBV28 and TRBJ2-1; D unclear. With 4 bases removed from V and 6 bases from J, the gap between germline ends came to 16 bases. CDR1 MDHEN and CDR2 SYDVKM come from the germline V gene. CDR3 length equals 15 residues. CDR3 protein: CASSSVVQAGNEQFF. Written as DNA, the CDR3 is TGTGCCAGCAGTTCGGTCGTCCAAGCTGGCAATGAGCAGTTCTTC.